A selection of T cell receptor beta chains follows, all from one sample in a study of CD8+ T cells in alopecia areata. The repertoire was sequenced with immunoSEQ multiplex PCR; TCRdb's copy has only in-frame clones and lacks some. Among around 180,000 clones listed, 60% were seen once. The source material was CD4+ T cells sorted from blood, sampled at week 24, from a patient treated with tofacitinib. These receptor sequences come from a human donor with alopecia areata. The CDR3 runs from the conserved cysteine through the conserved F or W. A D gene is named only where the DNA matches it firmly. The size entry is marked missing in some rows and otherwise reads once, few, many or a size class.

-	TRBJ2-1	TRBV5-6	-	TGTGCCAGCAGCTTACAATTGAGCTCCTACAATGAGCAGTTCTTC	CASSLQLSSYNEQFF
-	TRBJ2-4	TRBV27	-	TGTGCCAGCAGTCCGACCAGGGCGGTGGCCAAAAACATTCAGTACTTC	CASSPTRAVAKNIQYF
few	TRBJ1-2	TRBV10-3	TRBD1	TGTGCCATCGGCGAGTCACAGGGGGCATGGGGCTACACCTTC	CAIGESQGAWGYTF
few	TRBJ1-1	TRBV6-1	-	TGTGCCAGCAAGGGAGAGGCGGCATACACTGAAGCTTTCTTT	CASKGEAAYTEAFF
-	TRBJ2-7	TRBV5-1	TRBD1	TGCGCCAGCAGCTCGCGGACAGGGTCAACCAACGAGCAGTACTTC	CASSSRTGSTNEQYF
-	TRBJ2-4	TRBV7-9	TRBD1	TGTGCCAGCAGCTTAGGGGACAGGGACCAAAACATTCAGTACTTC	CASSLGDRDQNIQYF
-	TRBJ1-5	TRBV30	TRBD1	TGTGCCTGGGGACAGGGGAGTAATCAGCCCCAGCATTTT	CAWGQGSNQPQHF
-	TRBJ1-2	TRBV5-1	-	TGCGCCAGCAGCCTGGGTTCCTGGGCCAACTATGGCTACACCTTC	CASSLGSWANYGYTF
-	TRBJ1-4	TRBV19	-	TGTGCCAGTAGGCTGATTAAGGGACGGGTTAATGAAAAACTGTTTTTT	CASRLIKGRVNEKLFF
-	TRBJ2-5	TRBV5-6	TRBD2	TGTGCCAGCAGCTCACCGCGTCAGGGAGGGGTCCAAGAGACCCAGTACTTC	CASSSPRQGGVQETQYF
-	TRBJ1-6	TRBV4-3	TRBD1	TGCGCCAGCTCACCGACAGGGGTGGATTCACCCCTCCACTTT	CASSPTGVDSPLHF
-	TRBJ1-2	TRBV30	TRBD1	TGTGCCTGGCTGAACAGGGGAAACTATGGCTACACCTTC	CAWLNRGNYGYTF
once	TRBJ2-5	TRBV30	TRBD2	TGTGCCTGGAGCCCCCCCGGTAGCGGGGTGGAGACCCAGTACTTC	CAWSPPGSGVETQYF
-	TRBJ1-2	TRBV6-5	-	TGTGCCAGCAGTTACTCGATGTGGGAGGGGGATGACACCTTC	CASSYSMWEGDDTF
-	TRBJ1-1	TRBV15	-	TGTGCCACCAGCGTACAACAACAGAACACTGAAGCTTTCTTT	CATSVQQQNTEAFF
-	TRBJ1-5	TRBV30	-	TGTGCCTGGAGTGTGGGGCAGGGAAATCAGCCCCAGCATTTT	CAWSVGQGNQPQHF
-	TRBJ2-1	TRBV27	TRBD1	TGTGCCAGCAGTCCCCGGGACAGGATAGAGCTCAATGAGCAGTTCTTC	CASSPRDRIELNEQFF
-	TRBJ1-1	TRBV29-1	-	TGCAGCGTTGAAGATGTGTCAGGGGCGAGGGGCACTGAAGCTTTCTTT	CSVEDVSGARGTEAFF
-	TRBJ1-1	TRBV29-1	-	TGCAGCGTTACCGTCCTTACCACTGAAGCTTTCTTT	CSVTVLTTEAFF
-	TRBJ2-1	TRBV29-1	TRBD1	TGCAGCGGGATCGGACAGGGGAATGAGCAGTTCTTC	CSGIGQGNEQFF